This paragraph covers one TCR beta chain sequence. This CDR3 spans 14 amino acids. Between the trimmed V and J ends, which lost 4 bases and 6 bases, there was a span of 14 bases. Germline CDR1 is SNHLY and CDR2 is FYNNEI. Genomic DNA, the template, was used for profiling of the TCR beta VDJ and CDR3. MiXCR, run by TCRdb on the reads, gives a single entry per CDR3 protein. Here the sample spans around 180,000 distinct CDR3 sequences, roughly 63% being singletons. The data stem from a study of CD8+CD57+ T cells in acquired aplastic anemia. Turning to the study itself: On average, healthy donors gave about 10.8 million reads for CD4+ cells.

Sequenced sample: sorted CD4+, CD8+, or CD8+CD57+ T cells (not recorded which) from PBMCs. This sequence joins TRBV2 and TRBJ2-3; weak D call: TRBD2 (6 bases). The receptor's source is a human donor in good health. CDR3 in amino acids: CASSASELVDTQYF. CDR3 coding DNA: TGTGCCAGCAGTGCTAGCGAACTAGTGGATACGCAGTATTTT.